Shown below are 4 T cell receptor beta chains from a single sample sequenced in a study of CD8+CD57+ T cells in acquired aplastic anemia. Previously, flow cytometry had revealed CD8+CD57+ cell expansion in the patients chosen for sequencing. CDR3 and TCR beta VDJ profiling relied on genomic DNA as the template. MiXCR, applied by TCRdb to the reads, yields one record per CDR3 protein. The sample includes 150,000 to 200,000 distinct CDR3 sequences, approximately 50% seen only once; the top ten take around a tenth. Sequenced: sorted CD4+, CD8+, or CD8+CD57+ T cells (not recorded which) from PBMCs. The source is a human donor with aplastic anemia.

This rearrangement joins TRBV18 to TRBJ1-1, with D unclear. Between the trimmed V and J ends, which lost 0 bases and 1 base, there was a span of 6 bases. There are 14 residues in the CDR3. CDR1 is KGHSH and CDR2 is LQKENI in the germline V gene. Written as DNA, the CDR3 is TGTGCCAGCTCACCACCTAACAAGAACACTGAAGCTTTCTTT. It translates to CASSPPNKNTEAFF.

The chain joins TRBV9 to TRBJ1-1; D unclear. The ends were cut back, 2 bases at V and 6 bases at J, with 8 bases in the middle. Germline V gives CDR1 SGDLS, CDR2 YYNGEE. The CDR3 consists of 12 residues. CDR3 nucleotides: TGTGCCAGCAGCGTGGGTGCCTCTGAAGCTTTCTTT. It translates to CASSVGASEAFF.

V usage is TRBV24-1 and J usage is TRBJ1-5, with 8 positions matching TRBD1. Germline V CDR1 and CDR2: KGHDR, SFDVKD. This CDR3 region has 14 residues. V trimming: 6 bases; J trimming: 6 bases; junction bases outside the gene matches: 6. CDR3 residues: CATSTQGARQPQHF. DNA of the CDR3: TGTGCCACCAGTACTCAGGGGGCGCGTCAGCCCCAGCATTTT.

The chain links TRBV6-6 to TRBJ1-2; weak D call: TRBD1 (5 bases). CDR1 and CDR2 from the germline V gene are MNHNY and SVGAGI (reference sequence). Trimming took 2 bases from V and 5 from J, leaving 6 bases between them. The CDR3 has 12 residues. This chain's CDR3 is CASSYGTYGYTF. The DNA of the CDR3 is TGTGCCAGCAGTTACGGGACGTATGGCTACACCTTC.